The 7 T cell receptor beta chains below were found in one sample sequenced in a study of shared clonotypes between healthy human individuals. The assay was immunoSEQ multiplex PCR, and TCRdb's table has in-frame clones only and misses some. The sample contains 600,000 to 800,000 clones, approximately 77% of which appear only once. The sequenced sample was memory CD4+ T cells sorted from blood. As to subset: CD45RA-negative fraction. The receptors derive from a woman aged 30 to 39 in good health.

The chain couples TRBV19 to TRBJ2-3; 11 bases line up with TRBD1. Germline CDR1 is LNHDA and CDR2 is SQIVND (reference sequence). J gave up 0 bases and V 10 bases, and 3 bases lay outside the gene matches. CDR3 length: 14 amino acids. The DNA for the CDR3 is TGTGCCACGGGACAGGGGGTTAGCACAGATACGCAGTATTTT. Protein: CATGQGVSTDTQYF. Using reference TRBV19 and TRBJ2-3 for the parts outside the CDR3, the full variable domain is DGGITQSPKYLFRKEGQNVTLSCEQNLNHDAMYWYRQDPGQGLRLIYYSQIVNDFQKGDIAEGYSVSREKKESFPLTVTSAQKNPTAFYLCATGQGVSTDTQYFGPGTRLTVL.

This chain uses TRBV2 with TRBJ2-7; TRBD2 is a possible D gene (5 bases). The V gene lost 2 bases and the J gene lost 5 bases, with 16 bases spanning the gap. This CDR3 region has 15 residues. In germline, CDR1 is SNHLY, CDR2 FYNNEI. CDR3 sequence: CASSENEGIRHEQYF. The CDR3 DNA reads TGTGCCAGCAGTGAAAACGAGGGTATACGGCACGAGCAGTACTTC. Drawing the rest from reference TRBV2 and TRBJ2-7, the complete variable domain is EPEVTQTPSHQVTQMGQEVILRCVPISNHLYFYWYRQILGQKVEFLVSFYNNEISEKSEIFDDQFSVERPDGSNFTLKIRSTKLEDSAMYFCASSENEGIRHEQYFGPGTRLTVT.

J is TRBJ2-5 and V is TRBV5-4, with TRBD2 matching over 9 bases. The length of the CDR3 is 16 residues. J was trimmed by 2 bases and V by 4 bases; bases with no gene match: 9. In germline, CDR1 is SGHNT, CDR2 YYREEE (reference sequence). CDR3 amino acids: CASSDLTSGLQETQYF. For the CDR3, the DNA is TGTGCCAGCAGCGACTTGACTAGCGGACTACAAGAGACCCAGTACTTC.

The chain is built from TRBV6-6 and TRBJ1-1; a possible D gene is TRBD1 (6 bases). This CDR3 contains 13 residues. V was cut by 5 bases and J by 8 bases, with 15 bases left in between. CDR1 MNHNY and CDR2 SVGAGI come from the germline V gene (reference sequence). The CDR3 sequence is CASSHQDRFEAFF. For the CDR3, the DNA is TGTGCCAGCAGTCATCAGGACAGATTCGAAGCTTTCTTT.

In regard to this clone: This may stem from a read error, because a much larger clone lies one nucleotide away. For the CDR3, the DNA is TGTGCCAGCAGTGAGAAGGGCTACGAGCAGTACTTC. It specifies CASSEKGYEQYF. V gene TRBV25-1 combines with J gene TRBJ2-7, with D unclear. The CDR3 totals 12 residues. Trimming left V 3 bases short and J 3 bases short, with 6 bases between. The V gene's germline CDR1 is MGHDK and CDR2 SYGVNS.

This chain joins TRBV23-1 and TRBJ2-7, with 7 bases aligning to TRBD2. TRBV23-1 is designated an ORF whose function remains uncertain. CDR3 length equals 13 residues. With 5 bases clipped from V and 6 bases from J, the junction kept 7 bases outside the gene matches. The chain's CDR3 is CASSSGNGGEQYF. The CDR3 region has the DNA TGCGCCAGCAGTAGCGGGAATGGTGGCGAGCAGTACTTC.

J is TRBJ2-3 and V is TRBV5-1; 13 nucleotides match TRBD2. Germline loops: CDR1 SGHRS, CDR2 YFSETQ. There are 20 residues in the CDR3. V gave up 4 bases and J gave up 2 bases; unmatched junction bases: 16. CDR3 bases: TGCGCCAGCAGCCCCACAGGGGGAGAGACTAGCGGGAGGCCCACAGATACGCAGTATTTT. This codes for CASSPTGGETSGRPTDTQYF.